The rows below give T cell receptor beta chains drawn from one sample of a study of multiple sclerosis patients with progressive multifocal leukoencephalopathy. Assay: immunoSEQ multiplex PCR; the TCRdb copy retains only in-frame clones and omits some. In the table there are under 30,000 clones, roughly 91% of which are singletons. The input for sequencing was PBMCs, taken from a patient treated with natalizumab. These receptor sequences come from a human donor with multiple sclerosis. CDR3s include the opening cysteine and the closing phenylalanine or tryptophan. The order of the fields is V gene, J gene, D gene, CDR3 protein. D genes are given only for firm matches.

V: TRBV18; J: TRBJ2-7; D: TRBD1; CDR3: CASSRTGDSSYEQYF
V: TRBV19; J: TRBJ1-5; D: -; CDR3: CASSTRLAQHF
V: TRBV19; J: TRBJ2-1; D: TRBD2; CDR3: CASSIKAGGPYNEQFF
V: TRBV4-1; J: TRBJ1-2; D: TRBD1; CDR3: CASSQEPTPGQGEWGYTF
V: TRBV6-5; J: TRBJ1-4; D: -; CDR3: CASRREKLFF
V: TRBV7-9; J: TRBJ2-7; D: -; CDR3: CASMGPPPRDEQYF
V: TRBV19; J: TRBJ2-3; D: -; CDR3: CASSSRARGIPSTDTQYF
V: TRBV7-3; J: TRBJ2-7; D: -; CDR3: CASSLYPRGSEQYF
V: TRBV9; J: TRBJ2-7; D: TRBD1; CDR3: CASSVRGQGAYEQYF
V: TRBV6-1; J: TRBJ1-1; D: -; CDR3: CASSLTVNTEAFF
V: TRBV6-5; J: TRBJ2-1; D: TRBD2; CDR3: CASSKTSGRADLF
V: TRBV7-8; J: TRBJ1-2; D: -; CDR3: CASSSSRWWEPNYGYTF
V: TRBV5-4; J: TRBJ2-1; D: -; CDR3: CASSSLMAGLSYNEQFF
V: TRBV6-5; J: TRBJ1-3; D: -; CDR3: CASSYESYEGNTIYF
V: TRBV27; J: TRBJ2-4; D: TRBD2; CDR3: CASSSQREGPAKNIQYF
V: TRBV27; J: TRBJ2-7; D: TRBD2; CDR3: CASSGATSGRFSYEQYF